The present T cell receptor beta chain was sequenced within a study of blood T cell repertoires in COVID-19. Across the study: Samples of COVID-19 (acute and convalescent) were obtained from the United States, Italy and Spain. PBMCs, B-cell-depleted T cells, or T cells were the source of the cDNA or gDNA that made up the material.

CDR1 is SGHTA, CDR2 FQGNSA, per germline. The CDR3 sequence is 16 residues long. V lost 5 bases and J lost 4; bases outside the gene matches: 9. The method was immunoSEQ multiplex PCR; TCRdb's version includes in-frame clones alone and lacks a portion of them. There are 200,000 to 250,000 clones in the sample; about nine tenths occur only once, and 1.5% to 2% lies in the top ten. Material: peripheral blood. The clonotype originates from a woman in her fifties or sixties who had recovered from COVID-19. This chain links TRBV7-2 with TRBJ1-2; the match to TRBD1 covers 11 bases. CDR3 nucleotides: TGTGCCAGCAGCGCTCGGGACAGGGGGTTTGTCTATGGCTACACCTTC. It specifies CASSARDRGFVYGYTF.